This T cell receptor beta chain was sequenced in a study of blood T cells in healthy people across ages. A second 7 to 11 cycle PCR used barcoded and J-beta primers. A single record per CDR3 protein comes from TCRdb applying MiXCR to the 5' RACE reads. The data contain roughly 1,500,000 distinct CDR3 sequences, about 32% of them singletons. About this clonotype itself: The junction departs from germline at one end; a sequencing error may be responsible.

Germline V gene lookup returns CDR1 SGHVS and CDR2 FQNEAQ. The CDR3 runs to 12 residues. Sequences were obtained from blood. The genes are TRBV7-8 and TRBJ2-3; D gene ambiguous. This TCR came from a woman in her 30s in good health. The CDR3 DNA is TGTGCCAGCGGCTTAGCATGCGCAGAGCAGTATTTT. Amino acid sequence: CASGLACAEQYF.